This T cell receptor (beta chain) was identified in a study of shared clonotypes between healthy human individuals. Whole-study context: Three CD4 naive, three CD4 memory, two CD8 naive and one CD8 memory plate were used per donor.

Study conclusions and caveats: Tissue TCR repertoires likely differ from these blood-only repertoires.

Per the original data handling: Owing to the provision of junction-only sequences devoid of quality scores by immunoSEQ, filtering differed. Clones were read by immunoSEQ multiplex PCR, and TCRdb kept only the in-frame ones, dropping some. V and J calls plus clone size are reproduced from that table; the DNA served to infer D and trimming. This table holds roughly 1 million clones, around 76% found once. CDR1 LNHDA and CDR2 SQIVND come from the germline V gene (reference sequence). Deletions cut 5 bases from V and 6 bases from J, with 14 bases between. The length of the CDR3 is 15 residues. With respect to this clone: Its antigen is not known.

This chain links TRBV19 with TRBJ1-6, with unresolved D. This receptor was taken from a man in his late teens or twenties in good health. Material for sequencing was memory CD4+ T cells sorted from blood. Specified subset: CD45RA-negative fraction. The DNA of the CDR3 is TGTGCCAGTAGTCCCGACATTCGCGGTAATTCACCCCTCCACTTT. It codes for CASSPDIRGNSPLHF.